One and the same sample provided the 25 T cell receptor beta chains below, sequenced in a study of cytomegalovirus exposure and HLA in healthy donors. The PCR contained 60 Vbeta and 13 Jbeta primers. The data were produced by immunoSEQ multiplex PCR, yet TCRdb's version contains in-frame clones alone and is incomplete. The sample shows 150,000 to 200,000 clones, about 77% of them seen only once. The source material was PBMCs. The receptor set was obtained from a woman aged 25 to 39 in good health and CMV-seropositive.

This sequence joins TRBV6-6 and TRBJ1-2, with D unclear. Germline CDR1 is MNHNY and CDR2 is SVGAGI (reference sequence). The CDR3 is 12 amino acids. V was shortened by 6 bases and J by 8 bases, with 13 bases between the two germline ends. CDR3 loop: CASSPPSPGYTF. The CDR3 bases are TGTGCCAGCAGCCCCCCCTCCCCGGGCTACACCTTC.

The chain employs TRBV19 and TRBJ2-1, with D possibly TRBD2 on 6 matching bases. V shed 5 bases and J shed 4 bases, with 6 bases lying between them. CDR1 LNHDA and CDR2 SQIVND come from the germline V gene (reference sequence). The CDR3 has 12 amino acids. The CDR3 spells CASSGGYNEQFF. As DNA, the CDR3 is TGTGCCAGTAGTGGGGGGTACAATGAGCAGTTCTTC. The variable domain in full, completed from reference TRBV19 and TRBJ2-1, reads DGGITQSPKYLFRKEGQNVTLSCEQNLNHDAMYWYRQDPGQGLRLIYYSQIVNDFQKGDIAEGYSVSREKKESFPLTVTSAQKNPTAFYLCASSGGYNEQFFGPGTRLTVL.

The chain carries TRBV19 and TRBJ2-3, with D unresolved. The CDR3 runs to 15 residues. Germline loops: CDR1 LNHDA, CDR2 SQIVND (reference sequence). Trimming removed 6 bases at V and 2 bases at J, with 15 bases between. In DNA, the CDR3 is TGTGCCAGTAGCCTCGGAGCCGTAACCACAGATACGCAGTATTTT. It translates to CASSLGAVTTDTQYF.

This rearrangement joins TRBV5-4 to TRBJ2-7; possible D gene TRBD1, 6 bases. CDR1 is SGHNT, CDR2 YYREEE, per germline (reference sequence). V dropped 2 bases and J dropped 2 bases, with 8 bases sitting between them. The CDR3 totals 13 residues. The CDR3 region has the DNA TGTGCCAGCAGCTTACAGGGTCCCTACGAGCAGTACTTC. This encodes CASSLQGPYEQYF.

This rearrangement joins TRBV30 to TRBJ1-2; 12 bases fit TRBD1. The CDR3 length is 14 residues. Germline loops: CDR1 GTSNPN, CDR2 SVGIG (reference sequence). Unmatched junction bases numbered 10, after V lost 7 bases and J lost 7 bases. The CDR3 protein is CASGDRGPGFGYTF. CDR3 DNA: TGTGCCTCGGGGGACAGGGGGCCAGGTTTTGGCTACACCTTC.

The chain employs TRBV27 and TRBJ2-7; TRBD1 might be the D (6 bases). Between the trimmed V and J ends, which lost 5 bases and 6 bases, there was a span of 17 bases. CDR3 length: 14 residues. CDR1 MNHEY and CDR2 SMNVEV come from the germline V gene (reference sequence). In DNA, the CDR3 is TGTGCCAGCAGTCTCGCGACAGGAGGTTTCGAGCAGTACTTC. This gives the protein CASSLATGGFEQYF.

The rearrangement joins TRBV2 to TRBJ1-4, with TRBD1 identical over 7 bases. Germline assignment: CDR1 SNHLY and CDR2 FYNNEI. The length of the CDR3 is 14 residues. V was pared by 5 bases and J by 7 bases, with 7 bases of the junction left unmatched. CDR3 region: CASSLDRFREKLFF. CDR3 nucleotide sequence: TGTGCCAGCAGTTTGGACAGGTTTCGTGAAAAACTGTTTTTT.

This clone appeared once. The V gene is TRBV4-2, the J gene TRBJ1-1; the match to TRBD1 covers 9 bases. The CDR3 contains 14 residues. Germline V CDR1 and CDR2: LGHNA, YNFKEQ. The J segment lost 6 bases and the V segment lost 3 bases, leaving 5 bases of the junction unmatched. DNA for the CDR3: TGTGCCAGCAGCCAGGGGACAGGGAGGCCTGAAGCTTTCTTT. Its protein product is CASSQGTGRPEAFF.

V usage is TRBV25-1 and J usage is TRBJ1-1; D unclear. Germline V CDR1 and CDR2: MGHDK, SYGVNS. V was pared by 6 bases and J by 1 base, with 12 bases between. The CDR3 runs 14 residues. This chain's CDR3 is CASRRRGGNTEAFF. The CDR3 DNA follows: TGTGCCAGCAGGCGGCGGGGAGGGAACACTGAAGCTTTCTTT.

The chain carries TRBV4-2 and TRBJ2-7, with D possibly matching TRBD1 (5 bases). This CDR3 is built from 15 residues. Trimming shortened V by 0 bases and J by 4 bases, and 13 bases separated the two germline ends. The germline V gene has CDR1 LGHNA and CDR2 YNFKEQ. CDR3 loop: CASSQELGLSYEQYF. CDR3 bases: TGTGCCAGCAGCCAAGAGTTGGGGCTCTCTTACGAGCAGTACTTC.

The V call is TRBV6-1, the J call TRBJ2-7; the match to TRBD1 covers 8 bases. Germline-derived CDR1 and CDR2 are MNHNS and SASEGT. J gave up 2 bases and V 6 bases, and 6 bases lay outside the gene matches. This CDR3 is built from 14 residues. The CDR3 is CASRSGTGTYEQYF. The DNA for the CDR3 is TGTGCCAGCAGATCCGGGACAGGAACCTACGAGCAGTACTTC.

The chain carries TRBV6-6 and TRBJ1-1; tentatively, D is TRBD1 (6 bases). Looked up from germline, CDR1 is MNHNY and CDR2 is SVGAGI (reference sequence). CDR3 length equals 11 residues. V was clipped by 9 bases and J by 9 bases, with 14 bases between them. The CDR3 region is CASATGEQAFF. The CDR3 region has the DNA TGTGCCAGTGCGACAGGTGAGCAAGCTTTCTTT.

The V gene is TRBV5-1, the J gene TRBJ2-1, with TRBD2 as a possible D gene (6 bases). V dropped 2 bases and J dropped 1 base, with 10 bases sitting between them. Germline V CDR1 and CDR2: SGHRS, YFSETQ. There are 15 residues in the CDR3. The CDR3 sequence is CASSFGGASYNEQFF. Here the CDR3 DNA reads TGCGCCAGCAGCTTCGGAGGGGCTTCCTACAATGAGCAGTTCTTC. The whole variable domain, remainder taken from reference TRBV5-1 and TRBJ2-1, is KAGVTQTPRYLIKTRGQQVTLSCSPISGHRSVSWYQQTPGQGLQFLFEYFSETQRNKGNFPGRFSGRQFSNSRSEMNVSTLELGDSALYLCASSFGGASYNEQFFGPGTRLTVL.

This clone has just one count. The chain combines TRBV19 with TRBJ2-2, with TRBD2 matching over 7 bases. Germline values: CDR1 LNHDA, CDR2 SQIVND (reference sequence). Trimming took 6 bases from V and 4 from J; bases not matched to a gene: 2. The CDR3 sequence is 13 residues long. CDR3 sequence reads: CASRSGGTGELFF. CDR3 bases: TGTGCCAGTAGGTCGGGGGGCACCGGGGAGCTGTTTTTT.

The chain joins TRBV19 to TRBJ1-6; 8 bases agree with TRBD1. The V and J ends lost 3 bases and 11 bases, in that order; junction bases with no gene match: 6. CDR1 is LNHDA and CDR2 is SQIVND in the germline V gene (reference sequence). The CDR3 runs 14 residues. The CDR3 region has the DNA TGTGCCAGTAGTATGACAGGGGATGCGACACCCCTCCACTTT. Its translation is CASSMTGDATPLHF.

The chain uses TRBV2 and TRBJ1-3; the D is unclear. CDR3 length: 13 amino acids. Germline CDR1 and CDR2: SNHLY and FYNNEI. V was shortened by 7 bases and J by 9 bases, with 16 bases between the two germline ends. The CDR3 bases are TGTGCCAGCAAGTCCCGGGGTCGGAGCACCATATATTTT. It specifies CASKSRGRSTIYF. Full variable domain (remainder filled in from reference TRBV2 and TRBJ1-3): EPEVTQTPSHQVTQMGQEVILRCVPISNHLYFYWYRQILGQKVEFLVSFYNNEISEKSEIFDDQFSVERPDGSNFTLKIRSTKLEDSAMYFCASKSRGRSTIYFGEGSWLTVV.

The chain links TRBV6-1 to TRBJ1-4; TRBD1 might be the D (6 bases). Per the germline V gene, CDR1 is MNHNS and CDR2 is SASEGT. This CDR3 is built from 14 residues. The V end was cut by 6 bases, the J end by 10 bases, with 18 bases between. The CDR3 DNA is TGTGCCAGCAGGAGCCTGACAGGTGGGGGAAAACTGTTTTTT. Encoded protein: CASRSLTGGGKLFF.

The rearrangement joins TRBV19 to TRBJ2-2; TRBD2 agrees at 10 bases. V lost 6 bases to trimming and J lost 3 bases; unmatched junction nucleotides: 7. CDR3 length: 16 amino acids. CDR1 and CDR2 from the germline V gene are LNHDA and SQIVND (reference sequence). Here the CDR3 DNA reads TGTGCCAGTAGGGGTGGGGGACTAGCGTACACCGGGGAGCTGTTTTTT. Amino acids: CASRGGGLAYTGELFF.

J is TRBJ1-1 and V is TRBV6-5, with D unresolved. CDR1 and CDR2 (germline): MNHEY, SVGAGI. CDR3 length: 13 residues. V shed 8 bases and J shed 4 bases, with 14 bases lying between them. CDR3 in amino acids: CASALAPSTEAFF. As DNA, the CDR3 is TGTGCCAGCGCCTTGGCCCCCTCCACTGAAGCTTTCTTT.

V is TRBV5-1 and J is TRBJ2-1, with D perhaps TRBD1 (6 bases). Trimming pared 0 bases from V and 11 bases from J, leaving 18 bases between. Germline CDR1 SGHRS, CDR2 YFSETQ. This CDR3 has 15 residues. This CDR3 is CASSLGPRGTEKQFF. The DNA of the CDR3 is TGCGCCAGCAGCTTGGGGCCAAGGGGGACGGAGAAGCAGTTCTTC. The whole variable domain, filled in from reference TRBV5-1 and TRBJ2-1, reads KAGVTQTPRYLIKTRGQQVTLSCSPISGHRSVSWYQQTPGQGLQFLFEYFSETQRNKGNFPGRFSGRQFSNSRSEMNVSTLELGDSALYLCASSLGPRGTEKQFFGPGTRLTVL.

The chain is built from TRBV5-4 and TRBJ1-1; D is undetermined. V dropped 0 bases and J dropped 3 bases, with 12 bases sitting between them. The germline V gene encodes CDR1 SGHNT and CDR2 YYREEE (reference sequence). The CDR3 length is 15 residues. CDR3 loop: CASSLVGGSYTEAFF. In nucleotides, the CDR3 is TGTGCCAGCAGCTTGGTAGGCGGATCCTACACTGAAGCTTTCTTT. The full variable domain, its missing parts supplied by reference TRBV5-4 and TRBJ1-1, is ETGVTQSPTHLIKTRGQQVTLRCSSQSGHNTVSWYQQALGQGPQFIFQYYREEENGRGNFPPRFSGLQFPNYSSELNVNALELDDSALYLCASSLVGGSYTEAFFGQGTRLTVV.

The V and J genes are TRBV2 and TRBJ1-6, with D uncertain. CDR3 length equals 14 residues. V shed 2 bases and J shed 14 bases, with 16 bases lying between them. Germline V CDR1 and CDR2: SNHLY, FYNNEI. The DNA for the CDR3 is TGTGCCAGCAGTGAACGTGGGCGTCGCTCATCCCTCCACTTT. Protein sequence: CASSERGRRSSLHF.

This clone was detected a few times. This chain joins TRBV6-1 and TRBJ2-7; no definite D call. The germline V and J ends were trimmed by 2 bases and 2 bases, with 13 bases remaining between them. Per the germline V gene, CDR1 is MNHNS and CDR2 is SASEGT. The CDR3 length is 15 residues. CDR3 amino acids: CASSEIALRPYEQYF. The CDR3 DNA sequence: TGTGCCAGCAGTGAAATAGCCTTAAGGCCCTACGAGCAGTACTTC.

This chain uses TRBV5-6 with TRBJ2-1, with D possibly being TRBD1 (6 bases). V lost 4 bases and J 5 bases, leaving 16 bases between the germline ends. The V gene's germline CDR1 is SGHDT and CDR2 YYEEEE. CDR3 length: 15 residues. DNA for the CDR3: TGTGCCAGCAGCGGGGGCGTAGGGCGCAACAATGAGCAGTTCTTC. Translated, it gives CASSGGVGRNNEQFF.

CDR3 sequence reads: CASSSDTTQYF. The CDR3 DNA is TGTGCCAGCAGTTCGGACACGACCCAGTACTTC. This chain joins TRBV28 and TRBJ2-5, with TRBD1 as a possible D gene (5 bases). V was shortened by 4 bases and J by 7 bases, with 7 bases between the two germline ends. Per the germline V gene, CDR1 is MDHEN and CDR2 is SYDVKM. CDR3 size: 11 residues.